The present entry profiles one TCR beta chain with its context. The antigen is undetermined. Samples came from axillary lymph nodes draining the breast cancer. The record originates from a study of breast tumors, draining lymph nodes, adjacent tissues. Regarding the study as a whole: Tumor repertoires ranked between lymph nodes and nontumor tissue in diversity, with V and J gene preferences.

CDR3 length: 13 amino acids. Germline V CDR1 and CDR2: SGHAT, FQNNGV. The V end lost 5 bases, the J end lost 11 bases, and 15 bases lay between the germline ends. MiXCR, run by TCRdb on the multiplex PCR reads, gives a single entry per CDR3 protein. The data contain 150,000 to 250,000 distinct CDR3 sequences, around a third of them singletons. The sequence derives from a female donor with breast cancer. Some clones in this sample may be carry-over from other donors' samples. J is TRBJ1-4 and V is TRBV11-2; weak D call: TRBD1 (6 bases). The specimen was axillary lymph node tissue. DNA of the CDR3: TGTGCCAGCAGCATTGACGGGGGGCGGAAACTGTTTTTT. This encodes CASSIDGGRKLFF.